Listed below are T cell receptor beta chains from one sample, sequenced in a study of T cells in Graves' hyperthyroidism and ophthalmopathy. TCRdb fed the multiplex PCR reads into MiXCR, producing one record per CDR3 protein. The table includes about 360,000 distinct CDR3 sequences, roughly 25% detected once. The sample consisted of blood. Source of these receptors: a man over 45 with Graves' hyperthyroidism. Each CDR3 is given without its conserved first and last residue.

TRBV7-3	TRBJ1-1	ASSLMGAGTEAF
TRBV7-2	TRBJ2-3	ASSLGNVGTDTQY
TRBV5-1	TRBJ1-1	ASSAEGTMNTEAF
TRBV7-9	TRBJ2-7	ASSFRDASSYEQY
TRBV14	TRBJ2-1	ASSQDTSGSENEQF
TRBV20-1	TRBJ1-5	SATRTDQPQH
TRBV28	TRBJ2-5	ATSLPGTETQY
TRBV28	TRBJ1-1	ASSPRTQTMAF
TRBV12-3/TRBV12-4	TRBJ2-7	ASSLTPVAGSSYEQY
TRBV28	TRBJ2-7	ASSPRTSREQY
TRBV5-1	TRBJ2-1	ASSLGPTGSYNEQF
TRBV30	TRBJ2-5	AWSAWTNQETQY
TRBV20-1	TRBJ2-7	SAGLGVNYEQY
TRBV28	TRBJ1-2	ASSLPAGLNYGYT
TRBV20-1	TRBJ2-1	SAIATSETGQF
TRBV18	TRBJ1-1	ASSLYRDRGTEAF
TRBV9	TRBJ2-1	ASSVDTTRSYNEQF
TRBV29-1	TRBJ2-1	SVVAVWGTSYNEQF
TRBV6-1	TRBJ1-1	ASSLKGRAHTEAF
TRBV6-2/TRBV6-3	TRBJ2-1	ASTASRGEQF
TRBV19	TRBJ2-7	ASSFGTSEQY
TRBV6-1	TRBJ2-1	ASLTQLSYNEQF
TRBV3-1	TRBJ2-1	ASSPLLGAGESNEQF
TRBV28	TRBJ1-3	ASSLTGRLRNTIY
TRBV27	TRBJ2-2	ASSPNLDSGELF
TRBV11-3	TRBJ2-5	ASSLDYQETQY
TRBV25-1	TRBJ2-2	ASSRLQGTGELF
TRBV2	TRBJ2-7	ASSDPLRPYEQY
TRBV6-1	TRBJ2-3	ASSYRGLDTQY
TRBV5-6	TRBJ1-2	ASSLPQGIYGYT
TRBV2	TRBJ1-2	ASAREFYGYT
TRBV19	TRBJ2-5	ASTKSRNAETQY
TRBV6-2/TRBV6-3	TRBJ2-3	ASSYSRAGGADTQY
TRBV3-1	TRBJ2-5	ASSQSGGSVETQY
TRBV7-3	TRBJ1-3	ASSVTGVESGNTIY
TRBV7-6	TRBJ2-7	ASSLGGQNDEQY
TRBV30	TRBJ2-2	AWSYGLAGVGELF
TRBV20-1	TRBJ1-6	SARDPGTRNSPLH
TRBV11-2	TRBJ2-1	ASSQEPGQGGYEQF
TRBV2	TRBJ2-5	ASSEVETQY
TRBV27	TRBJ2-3	ASSLGPGLAGGTDTQY
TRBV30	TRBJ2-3	AWSVGGFTDTQY
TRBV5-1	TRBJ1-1	ASSSGLNTEAF
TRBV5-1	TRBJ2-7	ASSLTSGSYEQY
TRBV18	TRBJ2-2	ASSVGLELF
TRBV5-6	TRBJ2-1	ASSLASQGKQF
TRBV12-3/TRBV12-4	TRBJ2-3	ASSFTLSDTQY
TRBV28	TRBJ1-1	ASSLGPGGSTEAF